Described below is a single TCR beta chain sequence and its context. The antigen is not known. The sample is drawn from a study of radiation and T cells in renal cell carcinoma. Study details: Nephrectomy followed 15 Gy stereotactic body radiation by 4 weeks. Study-level points and caveats: From baseline, blood top tumor clonotypes peaked at 2 weeks post-radiation.

Sample time point: blood 2 weeks post-SBRT. Treatment defined: 15 Gy SBRT to primary tumor, nephrectomy 4 weeks later. Radiation-treated patients gave blood at baseline, week 2 and week 4. The patient's renal cell carcinoma had clear cell pathology. V dropped 7 bases and J dropped 1 base, with 10 bases sitting between them. Germline-derived CDR1 and CDR2 are MNHEY and SVGAGI. CDR3 size: 13 residues. TCRdb keeps only in-frame clones here, not all; method: immunoSEQ multiplex PCR. The table shows about 47,000 clones, with less than 85% occurring only once. The receptor comes from a woman between 70 and 85 years old with renal cell carcinoma. The sequencing here drew on blood, taken from a patient whose treatment included radiotherapy and nephrectomy. This rearrangement joins TRBV6-5 to TRBJ1-2; a weak D match, TRBD1 (5 bases). Here the CDR3 DNA reads TGTGCCAGCATCCCGGGGGTTAACTATGGCTACACCTTC. This encodes CASIPGVNYGYTF.